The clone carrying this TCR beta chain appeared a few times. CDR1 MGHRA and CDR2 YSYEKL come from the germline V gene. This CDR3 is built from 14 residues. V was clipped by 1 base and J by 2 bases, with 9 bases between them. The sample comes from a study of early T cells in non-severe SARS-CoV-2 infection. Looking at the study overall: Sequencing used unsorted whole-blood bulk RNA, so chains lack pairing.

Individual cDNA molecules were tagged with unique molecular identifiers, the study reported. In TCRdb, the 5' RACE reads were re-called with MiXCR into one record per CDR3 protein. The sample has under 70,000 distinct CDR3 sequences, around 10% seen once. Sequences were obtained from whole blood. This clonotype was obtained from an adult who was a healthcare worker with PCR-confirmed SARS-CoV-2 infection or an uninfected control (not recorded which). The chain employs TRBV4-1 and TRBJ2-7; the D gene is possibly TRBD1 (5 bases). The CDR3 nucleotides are TGCGCCAGCAGCCAAGTGGACACCCCCTACGAGCAGTACTTC. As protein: CASSQVDTPYEQYF.